This TCR beta chain was observed in a study of post-analysis software for immune sequencing data. Study in general: Disease trajectories encompassed relapsing-remitting, secondary progressive and progressive-relapsing multiple sclerosis.

Findings and limits, study-wide: Under F measure analysis, samples from one preparation batch co-clustered strongly. Compared with controls, patients showed significantly lower normalized Chao1 diversity.

Researchers reported that TCR beta cDNA libraries carried unique molecular identifiers. T cells numbering 1 to 10 million yielded cDNA molecules that totaled about 500,000. TCRdb re-derived calls from the PCR reads in MiXCR, one entry per CDR3 protein. Here the sample spans about 820,000 distinct CDR3 sequences, 53% being singletons. As concerns this clonotype: The antigen remains unidentified.

The clonotype was recovered from a girl aged 10-17 years with multiple sclerosis. The material sequenced was blood.

The chain's CDR3 is CASSNPWDRGQETQYF. Here the CDR3 DNA reads TGTGCCAGCAGTAACCCCTGGGACAGGGGGCAGGAGACCCAGTACTTC. The V gene is TRBV27, the J gene TRBJ2-4; TRBD1 matches at 12 bases. The DNA end is more similar to TRBJ2-5, so the J call may be wrong. CDR1 and CDR2 from the germline V gene are MNHEY and SMNVEV (reference sequence). The CDR3 runs to 16 residues.